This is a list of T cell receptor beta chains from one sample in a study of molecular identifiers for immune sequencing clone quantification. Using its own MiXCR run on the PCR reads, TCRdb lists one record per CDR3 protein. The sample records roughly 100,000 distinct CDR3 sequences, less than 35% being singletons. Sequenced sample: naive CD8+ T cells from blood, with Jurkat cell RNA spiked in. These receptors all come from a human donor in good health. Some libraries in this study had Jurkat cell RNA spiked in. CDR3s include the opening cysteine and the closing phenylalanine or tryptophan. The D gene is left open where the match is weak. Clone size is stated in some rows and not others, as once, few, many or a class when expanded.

CASSLGANEQYF | TGTGCCAGCAGCTTAGGCGCTAACGAGCAGTACTTC | many | . | TRBJ2-7 | TRBV13
CSVVIANTQYF | TGCAGCGTTGTGATCGCGAATACGCAGTATTTT | many | . | TRBJ2-3 | TRBV29-1
CASSQGQGGEQPQHF | TGTGCCAGCAGCCAAGGTCAAGGCGGGGAACAGCCCCAGCATTTT | once | . | TRBJ1-5 | TRBV4-2
CASSQDLNTGELFF | TGTGCCAGCAGCCAAGATTTGAACACCGGGGAGCTGTTTTTT | . | . | TRBJ2-2 | TRBV4-2
CASRSTLWTGNAEAFF | TGTGCCAGCAGATCTACCCTTTGGACAGGGAATGCTGAAGCTTTCTTT | many | TRBD1 | TRBJ1-1 | TRBV28
CASSGGVTSTDTQYF | TGTGCCAGCAGTGGCGGTGTTACTAGCACAGATACGCAGTATTTT | few | . | TRBJ2-3 | TRBV6-2/TRBV6-3
CASSRLGTWEETQYF | TGTGCCAGCAGCCGTTTGGGAACCTGGGAAGAGACCCAGTACTTC | many | . | TRBJ2-5 | TRBV5-4
CASSLETAFRDSPLHF | TGTGCCAGCAGCTTAGAAACGGCATTCAGGGATTCACCCCTCCACTTT | many | . | TRBJ1-6 | TRBV7-2
CASSLEQGLTEAFF | TGTGCCAGCAGCTTAGAGCAGGGTTTAACTGAAGCTTTCTTT | many | . | TRBJ1-1 | TRBV7-8
CASSGLYNEQFF | TGTGCCAGCAGCGGATTGTACAATGAGCAGTTCTTC | few | . | TRBJ2-1 | TRBV11-2
CASSPSLENEQFF | TGCGCCAGCAGCCCCTCACTAGAAAATGAGCAGTTCTTC | . | . | TRBJ2-1 | TRBV4-3
CASSPPGQGRYEQYF | TGTGCCAGCAGTCCACCGGGACAGGGTCGGTACGAGCAGTACTTC | few | TRBD1 | TRBJ2-7 | TRBV28
CASSYLDRDGELFF | TGTGCCAGCAGTTACCTGGACAGGGACGGGGAGCTGTTTTTT | . | TRBD1 | TRBJ2-2 | TRBV6-5
CASSLRGTALFGHTF | TGTGCCAGCAGCTTGCGCGGCACGGCATTGTTCGGCCACACCTTC | . | . | TRBJ1-2 | TRBV5-6
CASSLTGTYEQYF | TGTGCCAGCAGTTTAACAGGGACCTACGAGCAGTACTTC | . | . | TRBJ2-7 | TRBV28
CASSYSQGYEQYF | TGTGCCAGCAGTTACTCACAGGGTTACGAGCAGTACTTC | few | . | TRBJ2-7 | TRBV6-5
CSVEDWGTVYNEQFF | TGCAGCGTTGAAGATTGGGGGACGGTATACAATGAGCAGTTCTTC | . | . | TRBJ2-1 | TRBV29-1
CASSSSGQTYEQYF | TGTGCCAGCAGCTCCTCGGGACAAACCTACGAGCAGTACTTC | few | . | TRBJ2-7 | TRBV7-6
CASSREPDYEQYF | TGTGCCAGCAGCCGGGAGCCAGACTACGAGCAGTACTTC | few | . | TRBJ2-7 | TRBV2
CASSLVGTSADTQYF | TGTGCCAGCAGCTTAGTCGGGACTAGTGCAGATACGCAGTATTTT | . | TRBD2 | TRBJ2-3 | TRBV7-6
CASSLTGTAIAKNIQYF | TGTGCCAGCAGCTTAACCGGGACAGCTATAGCCAAAAACATTCAGTACTTC | many | TRBD1 | TRBJ2-4 | TRBV12-3/TRBV12-4
CASRGAGRPQHF | TGTGCCAGCAGGGGGGCGGGACGGCCCCAGCATTTT | . | . | TRBJ1-5 | TRBV28
CASSQASEETQYF | TGTGCCAGCAGCCAAGCCTCGGAGGAGACCCAGTACTTC | many | . | TRBJ2-5 | TRBV7-8
CASSFFDRNQPQHF | TGTGCCAGCAGTTTCTTCGACAGGAATCAGCCCCAGCATTTT | . | . | TRBJ1-5 | TRBV28
CASSQMLTEAFF | TGTGCCAGCAGTCAGATGCTCACTGAAGCTTTCTTT | . | . | TRBJ1-1 | TRBV6-6
CASSGGTTSRNTEAFF | TGTGCCAGCAGCGGCGGGACAACATCCCGGAACACTGAAGCTTTCTTT | many | . | TRBJ1-1 | TRBV9
CASSIAAGKTYEQYF | TGTGCCAGTAGTATTGCGGCAGGGAAGACCTACGAGCAGTACTTC | few | . | TRBJ2-7 | TRBV19
CASSELAEAYEQYF | TGTGCCAGCAGCGAACTAGCTGAAGCCTACGAGCAGTACTTC | . | . | TRBJ2-7 | TRBV7-8
CASSHNPTAISYNEQFF | TGTGCCAGCAGCCACAACCCTACAGCTATCTCCTACAATGAGCAGTTCTTC | few | . | TRBJ2-1 | TRBV7-8
CASSLVPPGEQYF | TGTGCCAGCAGTTTGGTTCCGCCTGGCGAGCAGTACTTC | many | . | TRBJ2-7 | TRBV27
CASKDRNPTEQETQYF | TGCGCCAGCAAGGACAGGAACCCCACCGAACAAGAGACCCAGTACTTC | . | TRBD1 | TRBJ2-5 | TRBV5-1
CSAPSWGGGGNTIYF | TGCAGTGCTCCCTCCTGGGGCGGCGGAGGAAACACCATATATTTT | . | . | TRBJ1-3 | TRBV20-1
CASSRLDDTTDTQYF | TGTGCCAGCAGTAGACTAGACGATACCACAGATACGCAGTATTTT | . | . | TRBJ2-3 | TRBV28
CASSSLQQGTYEQYF | TGTGCCAGCAGTTCCCTGCAACAGGGGACGTACGAGCAGTACTTC | . | TRBD1 | TRBJ2-7 | TRBV28
CASRGGTIPSETQYF | TGTGCCAGCAGGGGGGGGACTATCCCGTCGGAGACCCAGTACTTC | many | TRBD2 | TRBJ2-5 | TRBV2
CASRPFPVPGLGPVNNEQFF | TGTGCCAGCAGACCATTTCCAGTCCCGGGACTAGGGCCGGTTAACAATGAGCAGTTCTTC | . | TRBD2 | TRBJ2-1 | TRBV6-1
CASSIEGSYNEQFF | TGTGCCAGTAGTATAGAGGGGAGCTACAATGAGCAGTTCTTC | few | . | TRBJ2-1 | TRBV19
CSARRQGIYTGELFF | TGCAGTGCTAGGAGACAGGGCATATACACCGGGGAGCTGTTTTTT | . | TRBD1 | TRBJ2-2 | TRBV20-1
CASGWSSQGDETQYF | TGTGCCAGCGGCTGGAGTTCCCAGGGGGACGAGACCCAGTACTTC | . | TRBD1 | TRBJ2-5 | TRBV5-6
CASSLEKNAGNTIYF | TGCGCCAGCAGCTTGGAGAAGAACGCTGGAAACACCATATATTTT | . | . | TRBJ1-3 | TRBV5-1
CASSQGTGGRTGANVLTF | TGCGCCAGCAGCCAAGGCACAGGGGGTAGGACTGGGGCCAACGTCCTGACTTTC | many | TRBD1 | TRBJ2-6 | TRBV4-3
CASSGGPSYEQYF | TGTGCCAGCAGCGGGGGACCGTCATACGAGCAGTACTTC | many | . | TRBJ2-7 | TRBV5-6
CASSAVGLVQDTQYF | TGTGCCAGCAGCGCCGTGGGACTAGTGCAAGATACGCAGTATTTT | . | TRBD2 | TRBJ2-3 | TRBV28
CASNDAKNQPQHF | TGTGCCAGCAATGATGCAAAAAATCAGCCCCAGCATTTT | many | . | TRBJ1-5 | TRBV6-2/TRBV6-3
CASSLEFLGEQFF | TGTGCCAGCAGCTTAGAATTTTTGGGTGAGCAGTTCTTC | few | . | TRBJ2-1 | TRBV11-2
CATSNMCPQEPQYF | TGTGCCACCAGCAACATGTGCCCCCAAGAGCCCCAGTACTTC | . | . | TRBJ2-5 | TRBV15
CASSFGTGGKGFSYNEQFF | TGTGCCAGCAGTTTTGGGACCGGGGGGAAGGGTTTCTCCTACAATGAGCAGTTCTTC | few | TRBD2 | TRBJ2-1 | TRBV12-3/TRBV12-4
CSAYRPAPGLEEEPQYF | TGCAGTGCTTACCGCCCGGCGCCGGGACTAGAAGAAGAGCCCCAGTACTTC | . | TRBD2 | TRBJ2-5 | TRBV20-1